These T cell receptor beta chains were read from a single sample in a study of Graves' ophthalmopathy and Graves' hyperthyroidism. One entry per CDR3 protein, called by TCRdb with MiXCR from the multiplex PCR reads. This sample has roughly 700,000 distinct CDR3 sequences, with around 40% found just once. Material: peripheral blood. These receptors all come from an adult man with Graves' ophthalmopathy. The CDR3 runs from the conserved cysteine through the conserved F or W. D genes are given only for firm matches. The size entry is marked missing in some rows and otherwise reads once, few, many or a size class.

j_call: TRBJ2-6
d_call: NA
v_call: TRBV7-9
clone_size: few
cdr3_nt: TGTGCCAGCAATCTCCTCAGCGCGGGGTTTCGCTCTGGGGCCAACGTCCTGACTTTC
cdr3_aa: CASNLLSAGFRSGANVLTF

j_call: TRBJ2-3
d_call: NA
v_call: TRBV7-8
clone_size: NA
cdr3_nt: TGTGCCAGCAGCTTAGGGCAGGGGCTGGGAGATACGCAGTATTTT
cdr3_aa: CASSLGQGLGDTQYF

j_call: TRBJ1-1
d_call: NA
v_call: TRBV7-9
clone_size: many
cdr3_nt: TGTGCCAGCACGTGGGGGAACACTGAAGCTTTCTTT
cdr3_aa: CASTWGNTEAFF

j_call: TRBJ2-2
d_call: TRBD1
v_call: TRBV7-9
clone_size: NA
cdr3_nt: TGTGCCAGCAGCCTTCAGGGGGCTGATACCGGGGAGCTGTTTTTT
cdr3_aa: CASSLQGADTGELFF

j_call: TRBJ2-7
d_call: TRBD2
v_call: TRBV10-3
clone_size: many
cdr3_nt: TGTGCCATCAGACTAGCGGGAAGCTACGAGCAGTACTTC
cdr3_aa: CAIRLAGSYEQYF

j_call: TRBJ1-1
d_call: TRBD1
v_call: TRBV19
clone_size: many
cdr3_nt: TGTGCCAGTAGTGAGGACAGGGGGTACCCTGAAGCTTTCTTT
cdr3_aa: CASSEDRGYPEAFF

j_call: TRBJ1-1
d_call: NA
v_call: TRBV20-1
clone_size: NA
cdr3_nt: TGCAGTGCTAGTGAGGACGGGCGACACACTGAAGCTTTCTTT
cdr3_aa: CSASEDGRHTEAFF

j_call: TRBJ2-7
d_call: TRBD1
v_call: TRBV10-3
clone_size: few
cdr3_nt: TGTGCCATCAGTACAGGACAGGGTGGGGACGAGCAGTACTTC
cdr3_aa: CAISTGQGGDEQYF

j_call: TRBJ1-2
d_call: NA
v_call: TRBV12-3/TRBV12-4
clone_size: few
cdr3_nt: TGTGCCAGCACCCAATGGGGTCAGGGGAACTATGGCTACACCTTC
cdr3_aa: CASTQWGQGNYGYTF

j_call: TRBJ2-5
d_call: TRBD2
v_call: TRBV25-1
clone_size: many
cdr3_nt: TGTGCCAGCAGTGGATATCGCCTAGCGGCGGGGAAAGAGACCCAGTACTTC
cdr3_aa: CASSGYRLAAGKETQYF

j_call: TRBJ1-2
d_call: TRBD1
v_call: TRBV2
clone_size: NA
cdr3_nt: TGTGCCAGCAGGACAGGGGGCGAGGGCTACACCTTC
cdr3_aa: CASRTGGEGYTF

j_call: TRBJ1-5
d_call: TRBD1
v_call: TRBV24-1
clone_size: NA
cdr3_nt: TGTGCCGGGACAGATCAGCCCCAGCATTTT
cdr3_aa: CAGTDQPQHF

j_call: TRBJ2-7
d_call: TRBD1
v_call: TRBV25-1
clone_size: NA
cdr3_nt: TGTGCCAGCAGTTTAACCAGGGGGAACGAGCAGTACTTC
cdr3_aa: CASSLTRGNEQYF

j_call: TRBJ2-5
d_call: NA
v_call: TRBV20-1
clone_size: few
cdr3_nt: TGCAGTGCTAGTAAGCCCAGCGGAAGGCAAGAGACCCAGTACTTC
cdr3_aa: CSASKPSGRQETQYF

j_call: TRBJ2-5
d_call: TRBD2
v_call: TRBV7-9
clone_size: few
cdr3_nt: TGTGCCAGCAGCATAGGGGGACTAGCGGGCCAAGAGACCCAGTACTTC
cdr3_aa: CASSIGGLAGQETQYF

j_call: TRBJ2-7
d_call: TRBD2
v_call: TRBV9
clone_size: NA
cdr3_nt: TGTGCCAGCAGCGTAGCTTTGGTAGCGGGAGATGACGAGCAGTACTTC
cdr3_aa: CASSVALVAGDDEQYF

j_call: TRBJ2-5
d_call: NA
v_call: TRBV10-3
clone_size: NA
cdr3_nt: TGTGCCATCAGTGAGTCGCAGGACTCAAGGGAGACCCAGTACTTC
cdr3_aa: CAISESQDSRETQYF

j_call: TRBJ1-2
d_call: NA
v_call: TRBV4-2
clone_size: NA
cdr3_nt: TGTGCCAGCAGCCAAGATCGTGGGTCCGCGGGCTGCACCTTC
cdr3_aa: CASSQDRGSAGCTF

j_call: TRBJ2-2
d_call: NA
v_call: TRBV25-1
clone_size: NA
cdr3_nt: TGTGCCAGCAGAGCGACCGACAGGATATCGAACACCGGGGAGCTGTTTTTT
cdr3_aa: CASRATDRISNTGELFF

j_call: TRBJ1-2
d_call: NA
v_call: TRBV29-1
clone_size: NA
cdr3_nt: TGCAGCGTCGTGGACAGTGGGGGCTATGGCCACACCTTC
cdr3_aa: CSVVDSGGYGHTF

j_call: TRBJ1-2
d_call: NA
v_call: TRBV5-6
clone_size: few
cdr3_nt: TGTGCCAGCAGCAAACCCCCCAGCAACCCCTCTAACTATGGCTACACCTTC
cdr3_aa: CASSKPPSNPSNYGYTF

j_call: TRBJ1-3
d_call: NA
v_call: TRBV15
clone_size: many
cdr3_nt: TGTGCCACCAGCAGAGATTGGGACCCTTCTGGAAACACCATATATTTT
cdr3_aa: CATSRDWDPSGNTIYF

j_call: TRBJ2-2
d_call: NA
v_call: TRBV19
clone_size: few
cdr3_nt: TGTGCCAGTAGTATTCCCGCTGGGCAGAACACCGGGGAGCTGTTTTTT
cdr3_aa: CASSIPAGQNTGELFF

j_call: TRBJ2-6
d_call: NA
v_call: TRBV15
clone_size: many
cdr3_nt: TGTGCCACCAGCAGAAACGCTTACTCTGGGGCCAACGTCCTGACTTTC
cdr3_aa: CATSRNAYSGANVLTF

j_call: TRBJ1-2
d_call: NA
v_call: TRBV7-9
clone_size: many
cdr3_nt: TGTGCCAGCAGCTTAGGCCAGCTCTATGGCTACACCTTC
cdr3_aa: CASSLGQLYGYTF

j_call: TRBJ1-3
d_call: NA
v_call: TRBV2
clone_size: NA
cdr3_nt: TGTGCCAGCAGCGCCGCCTTTGACACCATATATTTT
cdr3_aa: CASSAAFDTIYF

j_call: TRBJ2-7
d_call: NA
v_call: TRBV29-1
clone_size: many
cdr3_nt: TGCAGCGTTGACGAACAGAGCTACGAGCAGTACTTC
cdr3_aa: CSVDEQSYEQYF

j_call: TRBJ2-2
d_call: NA
v_call: TRBV25-1
clone_size: NA
cdr3_nt: TGTGCCAGCGTTTTGAGCGGGGAGCTGTTTTTT
cdr3_aa: CASVLSGELFF

j_call: TRBJ2-5
d_call: NA
v_call: TRBV24-1
clone_size: NA
cdr3_nt: TGTGCCACCAGTGATCCGGGACCCGCGGCGGTTCAGTACTTC
cdr3_aa: CATSDPGPAAVQYF

j_call: TRBJ2-7
d_call: NA
v_call: TRBV29-1
clone_size: many
cdr3_nt: TGCAGCGTAGCCTTCCTCTACGAGCAGTACTTC
cdr3_aa: CSVAFLYEQYF

j_call: TRBJ1-2
d_call: TRBD1
v_call: TRBV6-5
clone_size: NA
cdr3_nt: TGTGCCAGCAGTTCCCCTGGACAGGGCAGGTCTGGCTACACCTTC
cdr3_aa: CASSSPGQGRSGYTF

j_call: TRBJ1-4
d_call: TRBD1
v_call: TRBV7-9
clone_size: NA
cdr3_nt: TGTGCCAGCAGCTCTAACAGGGGGCGGGGTGAAAAACTGTTTTTT
cdr3_aa: CASSSNRGRGEKLFF

j_call: TRBJ2-7
d_call: TRBD2
v_call: TRBV5-4
clone_size: NA
cdr3_nt: TGTGCCAGCAGCTTGGGGCGGTCTAGCGGTTCCTACGAGCAGTACTTC
cdr3_aa: CASSLGRSSGSYEQYF

j_call: TRBJ1-5
d_call: NA
v_call: TRBV7-2
clone_size: NA
cdr3_nt: TGTGCCAGCAGCTCGGACAGTTCGGACAATCAGCCCCAGCATTTT
cdr3_aa: CASSSDSSDNQPQHF

j_call: TRBJ1-1
d_call: TRBD1
v_call: TRBV4-2
clone_size: NA
cdr3_nt: TGTGCCAGCAGCCAAGGACAGGGGGCGATGACTGAAGCTTTCTTT
cdr3_aa: CASSQGQGAMTEAFF

j_call: TRBJ1-2
d_call: TRBD1
v_call: TRBV24-1
clone_size: NA
cdr3_nt: TGTGCCACCAGTGACCCAGGGACAGGGACATACTATGGCTACACCTTC
cdr3_aa: CATSDPGTGTYYGYTF

j_call: TRBJ1-1
d_call: NA
v_call: TRBV20-1
clone_size: NA
cdr3_nt: TGCAGTGCTAGGGAAGACCCGAACACTGAAGCTTTCTTT
cdr3_aa: CSAREDPNTEAFF

j_call: TRBJ1-4
d_call: TRBD1
v_call: TRBV7-9
clone_size: many
cdr3_nt: TGTGCCAGCAGCTTAACGACAGGGAGGAATGAAAAACTGTTTTTT
cdr3_aa: CASSLTTGRNEKLFF

j_call: TRBJ2-7
d_call: TRBD2
v_call: TRBV6-2/TRBV6-3
clone_size: NA
cdr3_nt: TGTGCCAGCAGTTACGAAGCGGGAGCCCCCGAGCAGTACTTC
cdr3_aa: CASSYEAGAPEQYF

j_call: TRBJ2-5
d_call: NA
v_call: TRBV11-3
clone_size: NA
cdr3_nt: TGTGCCAGCAGCTTAGATTCGGGGTTTGGAGAGACCCAGTACTTC
cdr3_aa: CASSLDSGFGETQYF

j_call: TRBJ2-2
d_call: TRBD1
v_call: TRBV25-1
clone_size: few
cdr3_nt: TGTGCCAGCAGTGAGAGGACAGGGTCCGGGGAGCTGTTTTTT
cdr3_aa: CASSERTGSGELFF

j_call: TRBJ2-7
d_call: TRBD2
v_call: TRBV7-2
clone_size: NA
cdr3_nt: TGCGCCAGCAGCCAAATAGCGGGAGCAACCTACGAGCAGTACTTC
cdr3_aa: CASSQIAGATYEQYF

j_call: TRBJ1-5
d_call: NA
v_call: TRBV10-3
clone_size: few
cdr3_nt: TGTGCCAGCACATACGCGGGACCGAATCAGCCCCAGCATTTT
cdr3_aa: CASTYAGPNQPQHF

j_call: TRBJ2-3
d_call: TRBD2
v_call: TRBV7-9
clone_size: few
cdr3_nt: TGTGCCAGCAGCCGAGGGACTAGCGGGTCCACAGATACGCAGTATTTT
cdr3_aa: CASSRGTSGSTDTQYF

j_call: TRBJ2-3
d_call: NA
v_call: TRBV24-1
clone_size: NA
cdr3_nt: TGTGCCACCAGGTACAGGGATAGCACAGATACGCAGTATTTT
cdr3_aa: CATRYRDSTDTQYF

j_call: TRBJ1-4
d_call: NA
v_call: TRBV7-8
clone_size: many
cdr3_nt: TGTGCCAGCAGCCCTCGAGCAACTAATGAAAAACTGTTTTTT
cdr3_aa: CASSPRATNEKLFF

j_call: TRBJ1-1
d_call: NA
v_call: TRBV14
clone_size: many
cdr3_nt: TGTGCCAGCAGCCAAGAGGCGTACACTGAAGCTTTCTTT
cdr3_aa: CASSQEAYTEAFF

j_call: TRBJ2-6
d_call: NA
v_call: TRBV12-3/TRBV12-4
clone_size: many
cdr3_nt: TGTGCCAGCAGTTGGGGTTCTGGGGCCAACGTCCTGACTTTC
cdr3_aa: CASSWGSGANVLTF